The 25 T cell receptor beta chains below come from one sample, sequenced in a study of CD8+ T cells in alopecia areata. The treatment was: oral pan-JAK inhibitor, 5-10 mg twice daily. Extracted RNA was reverse transcribed into cDNA, the sequencing template. Clones were sequenced by immunoSEQ multiplex PCR, and TCRdb holds only the in-frame ones, with some missing. The repertoire has a few hundred thousand clones, around three fifths of them found once; the top ten carry 1.5% to 2%. The sample was CD4+ T cells sorted from blood, taken at week 4, from a patient treated with tofacitinib. These receptors were obtained from a human donor with alopecia areata.

The rearrangement links TRBV25-1 to TRBJ1-5, with D uncertain. The germline gives CDR1 MGHDK, CDR2 SYGVNS. This CDR3 comprises 14 residues. Trimming removed 3 bases at V and 9 bases at J, with 15 bases between. DNA for the CDR3: TGTGCCAGCAGTGAGTCTGGACCGCCCTCGCCCCAGCATTTT. Its protein product is CASSESGPPSPQHF.

The rearrangement uses TRBV9 and TRBJ1-6; TRBD1 is a possible D gene (5 bases). Germline V gene data show CDR1 as SGDLS and CDR2 as YYNGEE. Trimming took 0 bases from V and 8 from J, leaving 9 bases between them. CDR3 size: 14 residues. The CDR3 DNA reads TGTGCCAGCAGCGTAGCAGGGAGTGATTCACCCCTCCACTTT. Amino acids: CASSVAGSDSPLHF.

V gene TRBV4-3 combines with J gene TRBJ2-7; 8 nucleotides align to TRBD2. The V segment lost 0 bases and the J segment 3 bases; nucleotides outside the gene matches: 10. Germline V gene lookup returns CDR1 LGHNA and CDR2 YSLEER. The CDR3 spans 17 residues. In nucleotides, the CDR3 is TGCGCCAGCAGCCAAGATGCCCCCGCGGGGGGTTTCTACGAGCAGTACTTC. This encodes CASSQDAPAGGFYEQYF.

This clone was seen more than once but under ten times. This rearrangement joins TRBV7-2 to TRBJ1-5; D not resolved. The V end lost 5 bases, the J end lost 3 bases, and 11 bases lay between the germline ends. This CDR3 contains 14 residues. Germline values: CDR1 SGHTA, CDR2 FQGNSA. CDR3 region: CASSDPGSNQPQHF. The DNA for the CDR3 is TGTGCCAGCAGCGATCCGGGGTCCAATCAGCCCCAGCATTTT.

This clone has a handful of counts. V usage is TRBV29-1 and J usage is TRBJ2-2; D unresolved. Trimming removed 6 bases at V and 3 bases at J, with 11 bases between. This CDR3 spans 13 amino acids. Germline V gives CDR1 SQVTM, CDR2 ANQGSEA. Written as DNA, the CDR3 is TGCAGCGTCGACATTGGATACACCGGGGAGCTGTTTTTT. Protein: CSVDIGYTGELFF.

The chain recombines TRBV29-1 with TRBJ2-7; D is unresolved. Germline V gene lookup returns CDR1 SQVTM and CDR2 ANQGSEA. This CDR3 contains 12 residues. The ends were cut back, 5 bases at V and 6 bases at J, with 14 bases in the middle. In DNA form, the CDR3 reads TGCAGCGTTTCGCCCGGGCCATCCGAGCAGTACTTC. This codes for CSVSPGPSEQYF.

This clone was seen more than once but under ten times. The V and J genes are TRBV9 and TRBJ1-6, with TRBD1 as a possible D gene (5 bases). The CDR3 is 15 amino acids. Per germline, CDR1 SGDLS and CDR2 YYNGEE. The germline V and J ends were trimmed by 3 bases and 0 bases, with 7 bases remaining between them. This CDR3 reads CASSGQSSYNSPLHF. CDR3 coding DNA: TGTGCCAGCAGCGGACAGAGCTCCTATAATTCACCCCTCCACTTT.

V and J are TRBV9 and TRBJ1-2; possible D gene TRBD1, 5 bases. The germline V and J ends were trimmed by 5 bases and 2 bases, with 13 bases remaining between them. This CDR3 is built from 14 residues. Looked up from germline, CDR1 is SGDLS and CDR2 is YYNGEE. The CDR3 nucleotides read TGTGCCAGCAGTCCAGGGAGCGGGAACTATGGCTACACCTTC. This encodes CASSPGSGNYGYTF. The whole variable domain, remainder taken from reference TRBV9 and TRBJ1-2, is DSGVTQTPKHLITATGQRVTLRCSPRSGDLSVYWYQQSLDQGLQFLIQYYNGEERAKGNILERFSAQQFPDLHSELNLSSLELGDSALYFCASSPGSGNYGYTFGSGTRLTVV.

The chain links TRBV4-2 to TRBJ2-1, with D maybe TRBD1 (5 bases). The germline CDR1 and CDR2 sequences are LGHNA and YNFKEQ. The CDR3 is 16 amino acids. The V end lost 0 bases, the J end lost 4 bases, and 13 bases lay between the germline ends. The CDR3: CASSQEGRGRYNEQFF. CDR3 nucleotide sequence: TGTGCCAGCAGCCAAGAGGGTAGGGGCAGGTACAATGAGCAGTTCTTC.

This chain connects TRBV7-9 to TRBJ2-6; 8 bases line up with TRBD1. The junction had 7 bases not matched to a gene; V was cut back by 3 bases and J by 0 bases. Germline V gene sequence: CDR1 SEHNR, CDR2 FQNEAQ (reference sequence). The CDR3 has 18 amino acids. The CDR3: CASSFSTGVSSGANVLTF. CDR3 bases: TGTGCCAGCAGCTTCTCGACAGGGGTCAGCTCTGGGGCCAACGTCCTGACTTTC.

The chain joins TRBV7-2 to TRBJ2-4; D is perhaps TRBD1 or TRBD2 (5 bases each). In germline, CDR1 is SGHTA, CDR2 FQGNSA. Deletions cut 5 bases from V and 6 bases from J, with 14 bases between. The CDR3 contains 14 residues. CDR3 sequence reads: CASSPSRDLNIQYF. In nucleotides, the CDR3 is TGTGCCAGCAGCCCTTCCCGGGACCTAAACATTCAGTACTTC.

The V gene is TRBV11-1, the J gene TRBJ2-4; D is possibly TRBD2 (6 bases). V was shortened by 3 bases and J by 6 bases, with 9 bases between the two germline ends. CDR1 is SGHAT and CDR2 is FQDESV in the germline V gene (reference sequence). The CDR3 is made up of 13 amino acids. The CDR3 is CASSFDGGNIQYF. CDR3 sequence (DNA): TGTGCCAGCAGCTTCGACGGGGGAAACATTCAGTACTTC.

CDR3 DNA: TGCGCCAGCAGGAGGACTAGCGGTCAATTCTCCTACGAGCAGTACTTC. It yields the protein CASRRTSGQFSYEQYF. This chain links TRBV5-1 with TRBJ2-7; 10 bases agree with TRBD2. V lost 5 bases to trimming and J lost 0 bases; unmatched junction nucleotides: 8. This CDR3 contains 16 residues. CDR1 SGHRS and CDR2 YFSETQ come from the germline V gene.

The chain links TRBV2 to TRBJ2-5; 8 positions agree with TRBD2. Trimming cost V 3 bases and J 4 bases; bases outside gene matches: 7. The CDR3 extends over 15 amino acids. Germline loops: CDR1 SNHLY, CDR2 FYNNEI. The CDR3 here is CASSDPRGGRETQYF. CDR3 in DNA: TGTGCCAGCAGTGACCCCCGGGGGGGCAGAGAGACCCAGTACTTC.

The gene calls are TRBV30 and TRBJ2-6; D not certain. The CDR3 contains 14 residues. Between the trimmed V and J ends, which lost 2 bases and 0 bases, there was a span of 5 bases. Germline V gene lookup returns CDR1 GTSNPN and CDR2 SVGIG (reference sequence). This chain's CDR3 is CAWSLASGANVLTF. CDR3 nucleotide sequence: TGTGCCTGGAGTTTAGCCTCTGGGGCCAACGTCCTGACTTTC.

This rearrangement joins TRBV5-1 to TRBJ2-2; D may be TRBD2 (6 bases). This CDR3 has 15 residues. V was trimmed by 5 bases and J by 3 bases, leaving 14 bases between them. CDR1 and CDR2 (germline): SGHRS, YFSETQ. CDR3 sequence (DNA): TGCGCCAGCAGGCGTACGGGGGACTACACCGGGGAGCTGTTTTTT. Amino acid sequence: CASRRTGDYTGELFF. The variable domain in full, with the rest retrieved from reference TRBV5-1 and TRBJ2-2, is KAGVTQTPRYLIKTRGQQVTLSCSPISGHRSVSWYQQTPGQGLQFLFEYFSETQRNKGNFPGRFSGRQFSNSRSEMNVSTLELGDSALYLCASRRTGDYTGELFFGEGSRLTVL.

This clone was detected only a few times. This chain joins TRBV6-5 and TRBJ2-5, with 8 bases lining up with TRBD2. Germline V gene sequence: CDR1 MNHEY, CDR2 SVGAGI. The CDR3 has 14 residues. V was pared by 6 bases and J by 2 bases, with 5 bases of the junction left unmatched. CDR3 in DNA: TGTGCCAGCAGACAAGGACTAGCTCAAGAGACCCAGTACTTC. It encodes CASRQGLAQETQYF.

This clone was recorded a few times. This sequence joins TRBV19 and TRBJ2-1; D not certain. This CDR3 contains 16 residues. Trimming cost V 3 bases and J 0 bases, with 12 bases left between them. CDR1 is LNHDA and CDR2 is SQIVND in the germline V gene (reference sequence). CDR3 loop: CASSISRLRSYNEQFF. The CDR3 DNA follows: TGTGCCAGTAGTATCAGTAGACTTCGCTCCTACAATGAGCAGTTCTTC.

The J gene is TRBJ2-7, the V gene TRBV29-1, with a possible D match to TRBD1 (5 bases). The V end lost 4 bases, the J end lost 3 bases, and 10 bases lay between the germline ends. Germline V gene sequence: CDR1 SQVTM, CDR2 ANQGSEA. The CDR3 is 12 residues long. Here the CDR3 reads CSVVTGNYEQYF. CDR3 nucleotides: TGCAGCGTTGTTACAGGTAACTACGAGCAGTACTTC.

This clone turned up a few times. The genes are TRBV5-5 and TRBJ2-5; D could derive from TRBD1 or TRBD2 (5 bases each). V lost 0 bases and J lost 7, with 22 bases in between. CDR1 is SGHKS and CDR2 is YYEKEE in the germline V gene (reference sequence). The CDR3 consists of 17 residues. CDR3 in DNA: TGTGCCAGCAGCTTGGCCCATTTGGGGCTCCCAGGAGGGACCCAGTACTTC. Residues: CASSLAHLGLPGGTQYF. The full variable domain, rest sourced from reference TRBV5-5 and TRBJ2-5, is DAGVTQSPTHLIKTRGQQVTLRCSPISGHKSVSWYQQVLGQGPQFIFQYYEKEERGRGNFPDRFSARQFPNYSSELNVNALLLGDSALYLCASSLAHLGLPGGTQYFGPGTRLLVL.

In this sample, this clone turned up a few times. The chain combines TRBV5-8 with TRBJ2-5; possibly TRBD1 or TRBD2 for D (7 bases each). Trimming removed 4 bases from V and 3 bases from J, with 16 bases in between. The CDR3 loop spans 15 amino acids. The germline CDR1 and CDR2 sequences are SGHTS and YDEGEE. The CDR3 loop reads CASSQGGLVEETQYF. DNA of the CDR3: TGTGCCAGCAGCCAGGGGGGGTTGGTGGAAGAGACCCAGTACTTC.

The V gene is TRBV6-5, the J gene TRBJ2-4, with a weak D call TRBD2 (5 bases). V lost 6 bases and J lost 5, with 17 bases in between. This CDR3 is built from 15 residues. Germline V gene data show CDR1 as MNHEY and CDR2 as SVGAGI. The CDR3 loop is CASSPLGGNQNIQYF. The CDR3 DNA reads as TGTGCCAGCAGCCCTCTCGGAGGAAACCAAAACATTCAGTACTTC.

This clone was picked up many times. J is TRBJ2-3 and V is TRBV7-2; D may correspond to TRBD1 or TRBD2 (5 bases each). Germline V lookup: CDR1 SGHTA, CDR2 FQGNSA. Trimming removed 1 base at V and 5 bases at J, with 19 bases between. The CDR3 covers 17 residues. The CDR3 protein is CASSLDGRGALVDTQYF. The DNA for the CDR3 is TGTGCCAGCAGCTTAGACGGACGGGGCGCTCTGGTAGATACGCAGTATTTT.

The V gene is TRBV4-2, the J gene TRBJ2-1, with D tentatively TRBD1 or TRBD2 (5 bases each). This CDR3 is 19 amino acids long. Trimming removed 0 bases at V and 0 bases at J, with 18 bases between. CDR1 is LGHNA, CDR2 YNFKEQ, per germline. The CDR3 bases are TGTGCCAGCAGCCAAGAAGTGACTCGGGGCCAGAGCTCCTACAATGAGCAGTTCTTC. Translated: CASSQEVTRGQSSYNEQFF.

The rearrangement joins TRBV29-1 to TRBJ1-1; D is possibly TRBD1 (6 bases). From germline, CDR1 is SQVTM and CDR2 ANQGSEA. This CDR3 has 14 residues. Deletions cut 7 bases from V and 0 bases from J, with 15 bases between. Written as DNA, the CDR3 is TGCAGCGGCCATGGAGGGGGGCTGAACACTGAAGCTTTCTTT. Its translation is CSGHGGGLNTEAFF.